This TCR beta chain is from a study of T-cell reconstitution after alpha-beta-depleted transplantation in children. Study conclusions and caveats: Where alpha-beta T cells came from about two months after transplant was reportedly several hundred expanded graft clones. T cells produced anew were the main source of T-cell counts and diversity one year after transplant.

On this clonotype: Antigen: not known.

Unique molecular identifiers were built into the TCRbeta library. TCRdb reprocessed the PCR reads via MiXCR and lists one record per CDR3 protein. Of around 250,000 distinct CDR3 sequences listed, approximately 8.9% are singletons. The germline V gene encodes CDR1 LGHNA and CDR2 YNFKEQ. Trimming pared 10 bases from V and 3 bases from J, leaving 25 bases between. The CDR3 extends over 17 amino acids. The clonotype was recovered from a male patient between 10 and 17 years old who had a stem cell transplant for acute lymphoblastic leukemia, so the T cells may come from the graft donor. J is TRBJ2-1 and V is TRBV4-2; no definite D call. The sample here was PBMCs, mostly from graft donor cells, taken 180 days after TCRalphabeta/CD19-depleted stem cell transplant. The CDR3 loop is CAMSSGLFGCLYNEQFF. The CDR3 nucleotides read TGTGCCATGAGCTCCGGGCTTTTTGGCTGTCTCTACAATGAGCAGTTCTTC.